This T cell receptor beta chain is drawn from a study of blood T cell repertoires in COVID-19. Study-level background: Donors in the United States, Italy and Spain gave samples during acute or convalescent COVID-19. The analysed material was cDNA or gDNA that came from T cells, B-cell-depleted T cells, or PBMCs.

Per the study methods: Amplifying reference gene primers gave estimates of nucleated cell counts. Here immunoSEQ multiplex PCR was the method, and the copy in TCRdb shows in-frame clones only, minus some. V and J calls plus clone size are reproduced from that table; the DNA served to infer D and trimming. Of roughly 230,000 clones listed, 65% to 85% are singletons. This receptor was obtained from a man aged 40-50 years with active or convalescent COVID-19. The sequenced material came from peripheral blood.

DNA of the CDR3: TGTGCCAGCAGCTTAAAGGACTCCGGACCAGATACGCAGTATTTT. Its protein product is CASSLKDSGPDTQYF. The V call is TRBV7-9, the J call TRBJ2-3; TRBD2 might be the D (5 bases). From germline, CDR1 is SEHNR and CDR2 FQNEAQ (reference sequence). The V and J ends lost 2 bases and 4 bases respectively, with 13 bases between them. This CDR3 contains 15 residues.